In its sample, the clone carrying this T cell receptor (beta chain) was seen a few times. Its target is not known. The data were obtained in a study of T-cell memory formation after mild COVID-19. Study-level information: TCR clustering was largely donor specific.

Trimming removed 6 bases from V and 7 bases from J; junction bases left unmatched: 9. CDR3 length equals 14 residues. Germline CDR1 is LGHDT and CDR2 is YNNKEL (reference sequence). TCRdb reanalysed the 5' RACE reads using MiXCR and keeps one entry per CDR3 protein. The table lists 260,000 or so distinct CDR3 sequences, around 17% of them singletons. Study-level results: Clones that contracted from day 15 to 85 were balanced CD4/CD8, while later expanders leaned CD4+. Among CD4+ contracting clones, most were CM and EM, and CD8+ ones EMRA. Pre-infection memory contained some responding clones, which suggested that cross-reactive memory had joined.

Sequenced material: PBMCs or a T cell subset sorted from them (not recorded which). The chain has TRBV3-1 and TRBJ2-5; 9 nucleotides agree with TRBD2. The source is a man aged 18 to 30 who had mild COVID-19 (a few samples of this study predate the infection). Cell type and time point are not known. In nucleotides, the CDR3 is TGTGCCAGCAGTCCTCGCGGCGGGGGGGCGACCCAGTACTTC. Protein: CASSPRGGGATQYF.